This T cell receptor beta chain was identified in a study of T cells after yellow fever vaccination. Study background: Any fraction with a low cell number was prepared using SMART-Seq v4 Ultra Low Input.

The CDR3 runs to 15 residues. CDR1 and CDR2 from the germline V gene are DFQATT and SNEGSKA (reference sequence). V was shortened by 3 bases and J by 7 bases, with 19 bases between the two germline ends. Study-level findings and limits: Subsequent booster samples again held most clones from primary vaccination (roughly 96% CD4, roughly 90% CD8). Abundant clonotypes from the bulk population could have been carried over as contaminants into FACS-sorted repertoires.

TCR cDNA was made by 5'RACE template switching, adding a universal primer site and UMIs. TCRdb called the 5' RACE reads again in MiXCR, with one record for every CDR3 protein. The sample has 450,000 to 550,000 distinct CDR3 sequences; roughly a fifth are singletons. Concerning this clonotype itself: Its specificity is unknown.

The chain employs TRBV20-1 and TRBJ2-1; D is undetermined. The source is a man aged 30 to 45 who received the YFV17D yellow fever vaccine. The material was PBMCs, obtained 15 days after the yellow fever booster vaccination. CDR3: CSASSLRARLNEQFF. The CDR3 bases are TGCAGTGCTAGTTCTTTACGGGCCAGGTTAAATGAGCAGTTCTTC.